The rows below give T cell receptor beta chains drawn from one sample of a study of OX40 agonist ivuxolimab in advanced cancers. Assay used: immunoSEQ multiplex PCR; TCRdb lists only in-frame clones, some missing. The data hold approximately 58,000 clones, with about 85% observed a single time. The input for sequencing was CD4+ or CD8+ T cells sorted from blood, taken in a trial of the OX40 agonist ivuxolimab. The receptor source for this set is an adult with an advanced solid tumor such as melanoma, head and neck, liver or kidney cancer. Both conserved end residues are part of each CDR3. The order of the fields is clone size, V gene, D gene, J gene, CDR3 protein, CDR3 DNA. A D gene is named only where the DNA matches it firmly. The size entry is marked missing in some rows and otherwise reads once, few, many or a size class.

clone_size: NA
v_call: TRBV18
d_call: NA
j_call: TRBJ1-1
cdr3_aa: CASSVDTNTEAFF
cdr3_nt: TGTGCCAGCTCAGTCGACACGAACACTGAAGCTTTCTTT

clone_size: NA
v_call: TRBV9
d_call: TRBD2
j_call: TRBJ2-3
cdr3_aa: CASSRTSGPTDTQYF
cdr3_nt: TGTGCCAGCAGCAGAACTAGCGGGCCCACAGATACGCAGTATTTT

clone_size: once
v_call: TRBV25-1
d_call: NA
j_call: TRBJ2-1
cdr3_aa: CASSERGEQFF
cdr3_nt: TGTGCCAGCAGTGAGAGGGGTGAGCAGTTCTTC

clone_size: NA
v_call: TRBV6-4
d_call: TRBD2
j_call: TRBJ2-2
cdr3_aa: CASSLLAGGLAGELFF
cdr3_nt: TGTGCCAGCAGTCTACTAGCGGGAGGTCTCGCCGGGGAGCTGTTTTTT

clone_size: NA
v_call: TRBV4-2
d_call: NA
j_call: TRBJ2-2
cdr3_aa: CASSQNLANTGELFF
cdr3_nt: TGTGCCAGCAGCCAAAACCTGGCGAACACCGGGGAGCTGTTTTTT

clone_size: NA
v_call: TRBV9
d_call: TRBD2
j_call: TRBJ2-3
cdr3_aa: CASSVTSGEGTQYF
cdr3_nt: TGTGCCAGCAGCGTCACTAGCGGAGAGGGTACGCAGTATTTT

clone_size: NA
v_call: TRBV18
d_call: NA
j_call: TRBJ1-5
cdr3_aa: CASSERTVGGNQPQHF
cdr3_nt: TGTGCCAGCTCAGAGAGGACGGTTGGGGGCAATCAGCCCCAGCATTTT

clone_size: NA
v_call: TRBV7-9
d_call: NA
j_call: TRBJ2-6
cdr3_aa: CASSLGAGTGGANVLTF
cdr3_nt: TGTGCCAGCAGCTTAGGCGCAGGGACGGGAGGGGCCAACGTCCTGACTTTC

clone_size: NA
v_call: TRBV5-4
d_call: NA
j_call: TRBJ2-1
cdr3_aa: CASSLGQDYNEQFF
cdr3_nt: TGTGCCAGCAGCTTGGGACAGGACTACAATGAGCAGTTCTTC

clone_size: NA
v_call: TRBV5-4
d_call: NA
j_call: TRBJ2-5
cdr3_aa: CASSLGVETQYF
cdr3_nt: TGTGCCAGCAGCTTAGGTGTTGAGACCCAGTACTTC

clone_size: NA
v_call: TRBV9
d_call: TRBD2
j_call: TRBJ2-5
cdr3_aa: CASSPRGSSGRGDQETQYF
cdr3_nt: TGTGCCAGCAGCCCCAGAGGTTCTAGCGGGAGGGGGGACCAAGAGACCCAGTACTTC

clone_size: NA
v_call: TRBV14
d_call: TRBD2
j_call: TRBJ2-7
cdr3_aa: CASTPLSGDYEQYF
cdr3_nt: TGTGCCAGCACCCCCCTTAGCGGGGACTACGAGCAGTACTTC

clone_size: NA
v_call: TRBV7-2
d_call: NA
j_call: TRBJ2-7
cdr3_aa: CASRSQDRSYEQYF
cdr3_nt: TGTGCCAGCAGAAGCCAGGACAGAAGTTACGAGCAGTACTTC

clone_size: NA
v_call: TRBV21-1
d_call: NA
j_call: TRBJ2-6
cdr3_aa: CAGVTNSGANVLTF
cdr3_nt: TGTGCGGGGGTGACTAACTCTGGGGCCAACGTCCTGACTTTC

clone_size: NA
v_call: TRBV28
d_call: NA
j_call: TRBJ1-1
cdr3_aa: CASKVSINGQKNTEAFF
cdr3_nt: TGTGCCAGCAAGGTGTCGATTAATGGGCAGAAGAACACTGAAGCTTTCTTT

clone_size: NA
v_call: TRBV28
d_call: NA
j_call: TRBJ2-7
cdr3_aa: CASSSGDEQYF
cdr3_nt: TGTGCCAGCAGTTCGGGGGACGAGCAGTACTTC

clone_size: NA
v_call: TRBV29-1
d_call: NA
j_call: TRBJ1-1
cdr3_aa: CSVAIGGYTEAFF
cdr3_nt: TGCAGCGTTGCCATCGGGGGGTACACTGAAGCTTTCTTT

clone_size: NA
v_call: TRBV6-1
d_call: NA
j_call: TRBJ1-1
cdr3_aa: CASPAAPNTEAFF
cdr3_nt: TGTGCCAGCCCCGCAGCTCCGAACACTGAAGCTTTCTTT

clone_size: NA
v_call: TRBV19
d_call: NA
j_call: TRBJ2-1
cdr3_aa: CASRSGPYYNEQFF
cdr3_nt: TGTGCCAGTAGGAGTGGTCCCTACTACAATGAGCAGTTCTTC

clone_size: once
v_call: TRBV7-3
d_call: NA
j_call: TRBJ2-7
cdr3_aa: CASSRARGPAYEQYF
cdr3_nt: TGTGCCAGCAGCCGTGCCCGGGGTCCAGCCTACGAGCAGTACTTC

clone_size: NA
v_call: TRBV7-2
d_call: NA
j_call: TRBJ1-2
cdr3_aa: CASSLVRVANYGYTF
cdr3_nt: TGTGCCAGCAGCTTAGTCAGGGTAGCTAACTATGGCTACACCTTC

clone_size: few
v_call: TRBV27
d_call: NA
j_call: TRBJ1-1
cdr3_aa: CASNTWGAKNTEAFF
cdr3_nt: TGTGCCAGCAACACCTGGGGGGCGAAAAACACTGAAGCTTTCTTT

clone_size: NA
v_call: TRBV5-8
d_call: NA
j_call: TRBJ2-5
cdr3_aa: CASSFTGAQETQYF
cdr3_nt: TGTGCCAGCAGCTTTACCGGGGCCCAAGAGACCCAGTACTTC

clone_size: NA
v_call: TRBV6-1
d_call: NA
j_call: TRBJ2-1
cdr3_aa: CASSGRVAVSYNEQFF
cdr3_nt: TGTGCCAGCAGTGGCCGAGTAGCGGTTTCCTACAATGAGCAGTTCTTC

clone_size: NA
v_call: TRBV7-2
d_call: NA
j_call: TRBJ1-1
cdr3_aa: CASSLGRGNTEAFF
cdr3_nt: TGTGCCAGCAGCCTGGGACGGGGCAACACTGAAGCTTTCTTT

clone_size: NA
v_call: TRBV10-3
d_call: TRBD1
j_call: TRBJ1-1
cdr3_aa: CAIKDGDRDLTEAFF
cdr3_nt: TGTGCCATCAAAGACGGGGACAGGGACCTCACTGAAGCTTTCTTT

clone_size: NA
v_call: TRBV7-6
d_call: NA
j_call: TRBJ2-7
cdr3_aa: CASSSNTYRGGYEQYF
cdr3_nt: TGTGCCAGCAGCTCAAACACATACAGGGGAGGCTACGAGCAGTACTTC

clone_size: NA
v_call: TRBV29-1
d_call: TRBD1
j_call: TRBJ2-7
cdr3_aa: CSVEAPGQGVSHEQYF
cdr3_nt: TGCAGCGTTGAAGCCCCGGGACAGGGGGTTTCCCACGAGCAGTACTTC

clone_size: NA
v_call: TRBV10-3
d_call: NA
j_call: TRBJ1-1
cdr3_aa: CAISEVYSEAFF
cdr3_nt: TGTGCCATCAGTGAGGTCTACTCTGAAGCTTTCTTT

clone_size: NA
v_call: TRBV18
d_call: NA
j_call: TRBJ1-1
cdr3_aa: CASSEKQVGTEAFF
cdr3_nt: TGTGCCAGCTCAGAGAAACAAGTGGGCACTGAAGCTTTCTTT

clone_size: NA
v_call: TRBV5-1
d_call: NA
j_call: TRBJ2-5
cdr3_aa: CASSFEGGPGYF
cdr3_nt: TGCGCCAGCAGCTTCGAGGGGGGACCAGGGTACTTC

clone_size: NA
v_call: TRBV19
d_call: NA
j_call: TRBJ1-1
cdr3_aa: CASDGRPERAEAFF
cdr3_nt: TGTGCCAGTGATGGACGGCCGGAGCGCGCTGAAGCTTTCTTT

clone_size: NA
v_call: TRBV28
d_call: NA
j_call: TRBJ2-6
cdr3_aa: CASSLDGLGGANVLTF
cdr3_nt: TGTGCCAGCAGTTTAGACGGGCTCGGGGGGGCCAACGTCCTGACTTTC

clone_size: NA
v_call: TRBV7-2
d_call: NA
j_call: TRBJ1-2
cdr3_aa: CASSSSPNYGYTF
cdr3_nt: TGTGCCAGCAGCTCCTCACCTAACTATGGCTACACCTTC

clone_size: NA
v_call: TRBV4-1
d_call: TRBD2
j_call: TRBJ2-1
cdr3_aa: CASSQSPASGSLGSNEQFF
cdr3_nt: TGCGCCAGCAGCCAAAGTCCGGCTAGCGGGAGTCTTGGATCGAATGAGCAGTTCTTC

clone_size: NA
v_call: TRBV5-8
d_call: NA
j_call: TRBJ2-2
cdr3_aa: CASSRAGADTGELFF
cdr3_nt: TGTGCCAGCAGCCGGGCGGGGGCTGACACCGGGGAGCTGTTTTTT

clone_size: NA
v_call: TRBV7-3
d_call: NA
j_call: TRBJ2-2
cdr3_aa: CASSLGTNTGELFF
cdr3_nt: TGTGCCAGCAGCTTAGGGACTAACACCGGGGAGCTGTTTTTT

clone_size: NA
v_call: TRBV5-4
d_call: TRBD1
j_call: TRBJ2-7
cdr3_aa: CASSPPGQKFYEQYF
cdr3_nt: TGTGCCAGCAGCCCCCCGGGACAGAAGTTCTACGAGCAGTACTTC

clone_size: NA
v_call: TRBV28
d_call: TRBD2
j_call: TRBJ2-1
cdr3_aa: CASSPRLAGVNEQFF
cdr3_nt: TGTGCCAGCAGTCCGCGACTAGCGGGAGTGAATGAGCAGTTCTTC

clone_size: NA
v_call: TRBV19
d_call: TRBD2
j_call: TRBJ2-3
cdr3_aa: CASSINGLAGTDTQYF
cdr3_nt: TGTGCCAGTAGTATCAACGGACTAGCGGGCACAGATACGCAGTATTTT

clone_size: NA
v_call: TRBV7-6
d_call: NA
j_call: TRBJ1-2
cdr3_aa: CASSLTENYGYTF
cdr3_nt: TGTGCCAGCAGCCTTACTGAGAACTATGGCTACACCTTC

clone_size: NA
v_call: TRBV28
d_call: TRBD1
j_call: TRBJ2-6
cdr3_aa: CASTGTGTGVSGANVLTF
cdr3_nt: TGTGCCAGCACCGGAACCGGGACAGGAGTCTCTGGGGCCAACGTCCTGACTTTC

clone_size: NA
v_call: TRBV6-6
d_call: NA
j_call: TRBJ2-3
cdr3_aa: CASSYSLASDTQYF
cdr3_nt: TGTGCCAGCAGTTACTCTCTAGCTTCAGATACGCAGTATTTT

clone_size: NA
v_call: TRBV7-2
d_call: NA
j_call: TRBJ1-2
cdr3_aa: CASSLAGTHSYYTF
cdr3_nt: TGTGCCAGCAGCTTAGCCGGGACCCATAGTTACTACACCTTC

clone_size: NA
v_call: TRBV7-2
d_call: TRBD1
j_call: TRBJ2-5
cdr3_aa: CASSLRVGGGRSETQYF
cdr3_nt: TGTGCCAGCAGCTTACGGGTAGGGGGCGGAAGGAGCGAGACCCAGTACTTC

clone_size: NA
v_call: TRBV29-1
d_call: NA
j_call: TRBJ1-5
cdr3_aa: CSVGSRGQPQHF
cdr3_nt: TGCAGCGTTGGGTCCAGGGGTCAGCCCCAGCATTTT

clone_size: NA
v_call: TRBV9
d_call: TRBD2
j_call: TRBJ2-1
cdr3_aa: CASSHSGRDNEQFF
cdr3_nt: TGTGCCAGCAGCCACTCTGGGAGGGACAATGAGCAGTTCTTC

clone_size: once
v_call: TRBV5-6
d_call: NA
j_call: TRBJ2-7
cdr3_aa: CASSLVGRTPNEQYF
cdr3_nt: TGTGCCAGCAGCTTGGTGGGACGGACCCCCAACGAGCAGTACTTC

clone_size: NA
v_call: TRBV28
d_call: TRBD1
j_call: TRBJ2-3
cdr3_aa: CASRRGQGGTDTQYF
cdr3_nt: TGTGCCAGCAGAAGGGGACAGGGGGGCACAGATACGCAGTATTTT

clone_size: NA
v_call: TRBV19
d_call: TRBD2
j_call: TRBJ2-5
cdr3_aa: CASSMWLAGPLAQYF
cdr3_nt: TGTGCCAGTAGTATGTGGCTAGCGGGTCCGCTCGCCCAGTACTTC

clone_size: NA
v_call: TRBV28
d_call: NA
j_call: TRBJ1-5
cdr3_aa: CASSRGVPLAGNQPQHF
cdr3_nt: TGTGCCAGCTCGAGGGGGGTACCTTTGGCGGGCAATCAGCCCCAGCATTTT

clone_size: NA
v_call: TRBV6-5
d_call: TRBD2
j_call: TRBJ2-7
cdr3_aa: CASSYGTSVYEQYF
cdr3_nt: TGTGCCAGCAGTTACGGGACTAGCGTATACGAGCAGTACTTC

clone_size: NA
v_call: TRBV7-9
d_call: TRBD2
j_call: TRBJ2-3
cdr3_aa: CASSLGSGRDTQYF
cdr3_nt: TGTGCCAGCAGCTTAGGAAGCGGGAGAGATACGCAGTATTTT

clone_size: once
v_call: TRBV28
d_call: NA
j_call: TRBJ1-5
cdr3_aa: CASTSGLPMAQHF
cdr3_nt: TGTGCCAGCACCTCGGGCCTCCCAATGGCCCAGCATTTT